These 29 T cell receptor beta chains share one sample of origin, sequenced in a study of response to subunit inactivated influenza vaccine. From the RT-PCR reads, TCRdb called clonotypes with MiXCR, one entry per CDR3 protein. This repertoire shows 150,000 to 200,000 distinct CDR3 sequences, about 12% found once; its top ten account for about 29%. This same sample was also taken into another study, of T cells expressing NK-cell markers. That paper adds: 5'RACE template switching built TCR beta cDNA with unique molecular identifiers.

This sample comprised CD8+ T cells sorted from PBMCs, obtained 11 to 12 days after vaccination. Receptor source: a man aged 45-65 years who received an inactivated influenza vaccine.

The gene calls are TRBV6-1 and TRBJ1-4; 10 bases are shared with TRBD1. CDR3 length equals 15 residues. The germline CDR1 and CDR2 sequences are MNHNS and SASEGT. V trimming: 6 bases; J trimming: 5 bases; junction bases outside the gene matches: 6. The CDR3 is CASSTRGQGNEKLFF. The CDR3 nucleotides read TGTGCCAGCAGCACCAGGGGACAGGGGAATGAAAAACTGTTTTTT.

This clonotype was detected ten times or more. The rearrangement joins TRBV27 to TRBJ2-5; 8 positions match TRBD2. The CDR3 is 15 amino acids. Germline V gene lookup returns CDR1 MNHEY and CDR2 SMNVEV (reference sequence). The J segment lost 5 bases and the V segment lost 2 bases, leaving 7 bases of the junction unmatched. CDR3: CASSLGTGGRETQYF. In DNA, the CDR3 is TGTGCCAGCAGTTTAGGGACGGGGGGGCGGGAGACCCAGTACTTC.

The CDR3 region has the DNA TGTGCCAGCAGCCAAGAAGGAGCCGCGACAGATACGCAGTATTTT. Translated, it gives CASSQEGAATDTQYF. This sequence joins TRBV3-1 and TRBJ2-3; D gene ambiguous. This CDR3 contains 15 residues. From germline, CDR1 is LGHDT and CDR2 YNNKEL (reference sequence). V was trimmed by 0 bases and J by 3 bases, leaving 10 bases between them.

This clonotype was detected only a few times. The CDR3 sequence is CSGDYSYNEQFF. The CDR3 DNA reads TGCAGTGGAGATTACTCCTACAATGAGCAGTTCTTC. The J gene is TRBJ2-1, the V gene TRBV20-1; D is undetermined. The germline V and J ends were trimmed by 7 bases and 0 bases, with 7 bases remaining between them. The CDR3 contains 12 residues. CDR1 DFQATT and CDR2 SNEGSKA come from the germline V gene (reference sequence).

This clonotype was counted only a few times. The rearrangement uses TRBV6-2 or TRBV6-3 and TRBJ1-1; D gene uncertain. In germline, CDR1 is MNHEY, CDR2 SVGEGT. Between the trimmed V and J ends, which lost 3 bases and 2 bases, there was a span of 10 bases. The CDR3 runs to 14 residues. CDR3 nucleotide sequence: TGTGCCAGCAGTTATTCCTTGGACAACACTGAAGCTTTCTTT. Protein product: CASSYSLDNTEAFF.

The chain combines TRBV6-1 with TRBJ1-1; 7 bases match TRBD1. The ends lost 5 bases at V and 1 base at J; junction bases unmatched: 7. Germline values: CDR1 MNHNS, CDR2 SASEGT. CDR3 size: 15 residues. CDR3 sequence (DNA): TGTGCCAGCAGTACCGGGACAGAGGGGAACACTGAAGCTTTCTTT. As protein: CASSTGTEGNTEAFF.

This clonotype was detected many times. The chain recombines TRBV3-1 with TRBJ2-1; D may match TRBD1 or TRBD2 (5 bases each). Germline V CDR1 and CDR2: LGHDT, YNNKEL (reference sequence). The CDR3 has 12 residues. Trimming cost V 4 bases and J 7 bases, with 8 bases left between them. This chain's CDR3 is CASSREGNEQFF. The CDR3 DNA sequence: TGTGCCAGCAGCCGTGAGGGGAATGAGCAGTTCTTC.

The sample holds many counts of this clonotype. The chain uses TRBV27 and TRBJ2-1, with 10 nucleotides matching TRBD2. CDR3 length equals 13 residues. Unmatched junction bases numbered 1, after V lost 8 bases and J lost 3 bases. From germline, CDR1 is MNHEY and CDR2 SMNVEV (reference sequence). This CDR3 reads CASASGSYNEQFF. In DNA, the CDR3 is TGTGCCAGCGCTAGCGGGAGCTACAATGAGCAGTTCTTC.

V usage is TRBV2 and J usage is TRBJ2-4; a possible D gene is TRBD1 (5 bases). Deletions cut 1 base from V and 9 bases from J, with 19 bases between. The CDR3 spans 16 residues. CDR1 is SNHLY and CDR2 is FYNNEI in the germline V gene. As DNA, the CDR3 is TGTGCCAGCAGTGAAGGAATTGGGGCCCTGAGGTTCATTCAGTACTTC. Protein sequence: CASSEGIGALRFIQYF.

The genes are TRBV15 and TRBJ2-4; 14 nucleotides line up with TRBD2. The germline gives CDR1 LNHNV, CDR2 YYDKDF (reference sequence). The junction had 7 bases not matched to a gene; V was cut back by 4 bases and J by 8 bases. CDR3 length: 16 residues. CDR3 residues: CATSIGTSGRSDIQYF. The CDR3 region has the DNA TGTGCCACCAGCATAGGGACTAGCGGGAGATCGGACATTCAGTACTTC.

The chain has TRBV7-9 and TRBJ2-6; D is possibly TRBD1 (5 bases). The germline V and J ends were trimmed by 5 bases and 4 bases, with 12 bases remaining between them. Germline values: CDR1 SEHNR, CDR2 FQNEAQ (reference sequence). CDR3 length: 15 amino acids. CDR3 coding DNA: TGTGCCAGCAGCCCACAAGGGGTCGGGGCCAACGTCCTGACTTTC. Translation: CASSPQGVGANVLTF. The full variable domain, rest sourced from reference TRBV7-9 and TRBJ2-6, is DTGVSQNPRHKITKRGQNVTFRCDPISEHNRLYWYRQTLGQGPEFLTYFQNEAQLEKSRLLSDRFSAERPKGSFSTLEIQRTEQGDSAMYLCASSPQGVGANVLTFGAGSRLTVL.

This clonotype has a single count. The V and J genes are TRBV3-1 and TRBJ2-4; D not resolved. Germline CDR1 and CDR2: LGHDT and YNNKEL (reference sequence). The V and J ends lost 6 bases and 0 bases respectively, with 15 bases between them. This CDR3 contains 16 residues. The CDR3 sequence is CASRDRAPLAKNIQYF. The CDR3 nucleotides are TGTGCCAGCAGGGATCGAGCACCACTAGCCAAAAACATTCAGTACTTC.

There are a few counts of this clonotype. The J gene is TRBJ2-2, the V gene TRBV6-2 or TRBV6-3; D remains ambiguous. The CDR3 loop spans 15 amino acids. Germline-derived CDR1 and CDR2 are MNHEY and SVGEGT. V was pared by 0 bases and J by 0 bases, with 5 bases between. In DNA form, the CDR3 reads TGTGCCAGCAGTTACTCGTCCCCGAACACCGGGGAGCTGTTTTTT. Protein product: CASSYSSPNTGELFF.

This clonotype was seen at least ten times. J is TRBJ2-3 and V is TRBV7-2; D is unresolved. Trimming left V 5 bases short and J 2 bases short, with 17 bases between. The CDR3 loop spans 16 amino acids. Germline lookup yields CDR1 SGHTA and CDR2 FQGNSA. DNA of the CDR3: TGTGCCAGCAGCCTAGTGTTGGCGAGAGACACAGATACGCAGTATTTT. Amino acid sequence: CASSLVLARDTDTQYF.

The rearrangement links TRBV6-2 or TRBV6-3 to TRBJ2-7, with D possibly being TRBD2 (6 bases). This CDR3 has 16 residues. Trimming took 4 bases from V and 3 from J, leaving 19 bases between them. Germline lookup yields CDR1 MNHEY and CDR2 SVGEGT. CDR3: CASSFPLGRGYYEQYF. Here the CDR3 DNA reads TGTGCCAGCAGTTTCCCGCTGGGGCGGGGCTACTACGAGCAGTACTTC.

This clonotype was seen repeatedly, ten times or more. The V gene is TRBV5-5, the J gene TRBJ2-1; 15 bases align to TRBD2. The CDR3 runs to 16 residues. Trimming took 3 bases from V and 9 from J; bases not matched to a gene: 7. CDR1 and CDR2 from the germline V gene are SGHKS and YYEKEE (reference sequence). The CDR3 loop is CASSSGLAGGWGEQFF. The CDR3 DNA sequence: TGTGCCAGCAGCTCTGGACTAGCGGGAGGGTGGGGTGAGCAGTTCTTC.

The rearrangement links TRBV27 to TRBJ2-7; TRBD1 matches 8 bases. V was pared by 8 bases and J by 3 bases, with 9 bases of the junction left unmatched. Germline CDR1 is MNHEY and CDR2 is SMNVEV (reference sequence). This CDR3 is built from 14 residues. The CDR3 DNA follows: TGTGCCAGCGCGAAGTGGACAGGGTTCTACGAGCAGTACTTC. It specifies CASAKWTGFYEQYF.

This clonotype was recorded many times. CDR3 nucleotide sequence: TGTGCCAGCACCTCCCGTTGGGGGGGTAAGTACGAGCAGTACTTC. Translated: CASTSRWGGKYEQYF. The chain couples TRBV7-8 to TRBJ2-7, with 7 bases that match TRBD2. V shed 7 bases and J 4 bases; nucleotides not matched to a gene: 13. CDR3 size: 15 residues. Germline V gives CDR1 SGHVS, CDR2 FQNEAQ. The full variable domain, completed using reference TRBV7-8 and TRBJ2-7, is GAGVSQSPRYKVAKRGQDVALRCDPISGHVSLFWYQQALGQGPEFLTYFQNEAQLDKSGLPSDRFFAERPEGSVSTLKIQRTQQEDSAVYLCASTSRWGGKYEQYFGPGTRLTVT.

This clonotype was detected many times. The chain is built from TRBV12-3 or TRBV12-4 and TRBJ2-7; 7 nucleotides match TRBD2. V dropped 1 base and J dropped 3; count of bases not matched to a gene: 6. The CDR3 runs 15 residues. CDR3 coding DNA: TGTGCCAGCAGTTTAGAGGACGGGGGGAACTACGAGCAGTACTTC. It yields the protein CASSLEDGGNYEQYF.

This clonotype has a count of ten or more. V usage is TRBV7-8 and J usage is TRBJ2-2; D not resolved. Germline V CDR1 and CDR2: SGHVS, FQNEAQ. The V end lost 3 bases, the J end lost 6 bases, and 5 bases lay between the germline ends. This CDR3 is 12 amino acids long. The CDR3 loop reads CASSFDAGELFF. The CDR3 DNA reads TGTGCCAGCAGCTTCGACGCCGGGGAGCTGTTTTTT.

This clonotype has just a few counts. V usage is TRBV18 and J usage is TRBJ1-1, with TRBD1 as a possible D gene (5 bases). The CDR3 spans 14 residues. Germline CDR1 reads KGHSH; CDR2 reads LQKENI. V shed 6 bases and J shed 3 bases, with 14 bases lying between them. The CDR3 DNA reads as TGTGCCAGCTCGCCGACAGCGCTTTACACTGAAGCTTTCTTT. As protein: CASSPTALYTEAFF.

The genes are TRBV28 and TRBJ2-3; the D gene is possibly TRBD2 (7 bases). This CDR3 region has 14 residues. The germline CDR1 and CDR2 sequences are MDHEN and SYDVKM. V was pared by 3 bases and J by 4 bases, with 11 bases between. The CDR3 spells CASSFLGGADTQYF. The CDR3 bases are TGTGCCAGCAGTTTTTTAGGGGGGGCAGATACGCAGTATTTT.

The chain recombines TRBV14 with TRBJ2-7; maybe TRBD1 (5 bases). Per germline, CDR1 SGHDN and CDR2 FVKESK. This CDR3 has 13 amino acids. The V end was cut by 0 bases, the J end by 3 bases, with 6 bases between. DNA for the CDR3: TGTGCCAGCAGCCAAGACAGGGACTACGAGCAGTACTTC. It is translated as CASSQDRDYEQYF.

This clonotype was picked up many times. The rearrangement links TRBV12-3 or TRBV12-4 to TRBJ2-1; D remains ambiguous. The CDR3 length is 12 residues. The germline V and J ends were trimmed by 2 bases and 7 bases, with 6 bases remaining between them. The CDR3 region is CASSLRRNEQFF. DNA for the CDR3: TGTGCCAGCAGTTTAAGGAGAAATGAGCAGTTCTTC.

This clonotype was counted a few times. CDR3 residues: CASSPGTGANQPQHF. CDR3 DNA sequence: TGTGCCAGCAGTCCCGGGACAGGGGCTAATCAGCCCCAGCATTTT. This sequence joins TRBV12-3 or TRBV12-4 and TRBJ1-5, with 10 bases aligning to TRBD1. CDR3 size: 15 residues. Unmatched junction bases numbered 5, after V lost 5 bases and J lost 4 bases.

V usage is TRBV4-2 and J usage is TRBJ2-1; the match to TRBD2 covers 9 bases. The germline V gene encodes CDR1 LGHNA and CDR2 YNFKEQ. J was trimmed by 9 bases and V by 1 base; bases with no gene match: 10. The CDR3 covers 16 residues. In nucleotides, the CDR3 is TGTGCCAGCAGCCAAGTCGCCGGGACTAGCTTGCGTGAGCAGTTCTTC. It specifies CASSQVAGTSLREQFF.

The chain links TRBV15 to TRBJ2-1; TRBD2 matches 7 bases. This CDR3 has 13 amino acids. Trimming at V came to 7 bases and at J to 7 bases, leaving 7 bases not matched to a gene. Germline values: CDR1 LNHNV, CDR2 YYDKDF (reference sequence). The CDR3 DNA sequence: TGTGCCACCAATGACGGGAGGAGGAATGAGCAGTTCTTC. Protein sequence: CATNDGRRNEQFF.

The sample holds a few counts of this clonotype. V usage is TRBV9 and J usage is TRBJ2-3; 8 bases are a match to TRBD2. Germline trimming cut 4 bases from V and 2 bases from J; bases unmatched to any gene: 9. Germline CDR1 and CDR2: SGDLS and YYNGEE. This CDR3 has 16 amino acids. The chain's CDR3 is CASSSRPAGDTDTQYF. The DNA of the CDR3 is TGTGCCAGCAGCTCCCGGCCAGCGGGAGACACAGATACGCAGTATTTT.

The chain combines TRBV11-2 with TRBJ2-7; D possibly corresponds to TRBD2 (5 bases). The germline gives CDR1 SGHAT, CDR2 FQNNGV. V was cut by 1 base and J by 4 bases, with 11 bases left in between. The CDR3 runs 14 residues. Here the CDR3 DNA reads TGTGCCAGCAGCTTAGGGAGGACCGGTTACGAGCAGTACTTC. It codes for CASSLGRTGYEQYF.